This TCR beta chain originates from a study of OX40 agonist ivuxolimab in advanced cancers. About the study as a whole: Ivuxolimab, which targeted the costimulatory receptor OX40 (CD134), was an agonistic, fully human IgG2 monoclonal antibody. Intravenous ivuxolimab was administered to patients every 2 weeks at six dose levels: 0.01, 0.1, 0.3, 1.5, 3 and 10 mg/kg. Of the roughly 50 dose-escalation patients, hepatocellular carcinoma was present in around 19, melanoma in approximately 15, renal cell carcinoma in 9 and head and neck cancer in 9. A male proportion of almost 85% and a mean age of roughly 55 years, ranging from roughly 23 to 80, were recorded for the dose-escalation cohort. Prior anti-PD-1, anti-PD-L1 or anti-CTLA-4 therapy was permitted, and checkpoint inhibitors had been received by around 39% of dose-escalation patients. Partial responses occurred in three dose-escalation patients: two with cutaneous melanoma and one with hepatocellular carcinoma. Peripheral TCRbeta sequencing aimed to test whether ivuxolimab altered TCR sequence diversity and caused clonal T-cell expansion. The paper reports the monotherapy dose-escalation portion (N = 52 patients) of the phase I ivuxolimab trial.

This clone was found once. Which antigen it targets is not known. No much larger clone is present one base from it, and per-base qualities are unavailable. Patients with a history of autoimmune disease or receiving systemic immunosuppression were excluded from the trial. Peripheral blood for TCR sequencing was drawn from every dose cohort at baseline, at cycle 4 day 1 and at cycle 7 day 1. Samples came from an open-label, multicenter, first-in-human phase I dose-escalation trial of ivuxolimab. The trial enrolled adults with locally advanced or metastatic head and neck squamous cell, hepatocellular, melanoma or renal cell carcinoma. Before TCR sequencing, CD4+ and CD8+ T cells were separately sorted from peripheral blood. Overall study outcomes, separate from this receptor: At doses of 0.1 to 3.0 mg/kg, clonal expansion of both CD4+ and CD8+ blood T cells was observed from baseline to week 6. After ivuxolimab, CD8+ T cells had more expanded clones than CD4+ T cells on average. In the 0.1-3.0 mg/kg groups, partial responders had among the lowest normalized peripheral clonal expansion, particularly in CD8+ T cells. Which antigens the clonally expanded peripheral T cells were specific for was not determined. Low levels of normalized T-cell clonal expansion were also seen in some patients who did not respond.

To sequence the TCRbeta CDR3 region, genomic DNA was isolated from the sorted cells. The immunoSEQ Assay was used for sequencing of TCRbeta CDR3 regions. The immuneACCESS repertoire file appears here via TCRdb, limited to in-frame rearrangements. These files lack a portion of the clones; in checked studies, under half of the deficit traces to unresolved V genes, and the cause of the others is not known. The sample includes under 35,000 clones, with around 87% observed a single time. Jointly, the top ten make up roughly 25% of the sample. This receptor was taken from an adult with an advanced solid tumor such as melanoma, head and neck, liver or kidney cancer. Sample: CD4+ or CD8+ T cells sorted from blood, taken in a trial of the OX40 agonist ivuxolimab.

The DNA reads TGTGCCAGCTCACCGGGGGTTAACTCCTACAATGAGCAGTTCTTC. The translation is CASSPGVNSYNEQFF. Here the chain combines TRBV18 and TRBJ2-1; the D call could be TRBD1 or TRBD2, with each sharing 5 bases. The CDR3 sequence holds 15 residues, the cysteine and phenylalanine included. The DNA shown is the 45-base CDR3, in frame from base 1. The V and J ends are trimmed by 3 bases and 0 bases, leaving 9 bases between them. The germline V gene supplies CDR1 KGHSH and CDR2 LQKENI. Beyond the CDR3, the reference TRBV18 and TRBJ2-1 genes provide the residues; the full variable domain reads: NAGVMQNPRHLVRRRGQEARLRCSPMKGHSHVYWYRQLPEEGLKFMVYLQKENIIDESGMPKERFSAEFPKEGPSILRIQQVVRGDSAAYFCASSPGVNSYNEQFFGPGTRLTVL.